This T cell receptor (beta chain) was sequenced in a study of neurological immune-mediated disorders. PBMCs numbering 2 million and stored at -80 C yielded the unsorted libraries. TCRdb reanalysed the 5' RACE reads using MiXCR and keeps one entry per CDR3 protein. The sample contains tens of thousands of distinct CDR3 sequences, 13% to 15% of which appear only once. This clonotype was detected ten times or more. This CDR3 region has 13 residues. V lost 1 base and J 6 bases, leaving 10 bases between the germline ends. Germline lookup yields CDR1 DFQATT and CDR2 SNEGSKA (reference sequence). Specimen: PBMCs. The chain employs TRBV20-1 and TRBJ2-1; TRBD1 is a possible D gene (5 bases). This sequence was found in a woman between 45 and 60 years old with HTLV-1-associated myelopathy (HAM/TSP). The CDR3 is CSARGGPSNEQFF. The CDR3 DNA is TGCAGTGCTAGAGGGGGCCCCTCCAATGAGCAGTTCTTC.